This entry is about one T cell receptor beta chain. Its antigen is currently not known. No clone much larger than this one lies a single base away; base qualities are absent. These data originate in a study of molecular identifiers for immune sequencing clone quantification (dated by TCRdb to the late 2010s). Looking at the study overall: In a replicate experiment, RNA from approximately 22,000 or 94,000 naive CD8 T cells was split into five aliquots, four of which were sequenced. This methods study used CD8 T cells to benchmark TCR RNA copy counting and molecular-identifier clustering-based TCR repertoire sequencing (MIDCIRS).

General findings and caveats noted by the study authors: Highly expanded clone sizes could be underestimated because identical TCR molecules may share a barcode. When barcode sub-clustering was not used, chimeric consensus sequences inflated TCR diversity, with chimeras reaching as high as 47%. Spiked-in Jurkat TCR RNA (around nine copies' worth), which is not part of the donor repertoire, was contained in the naive libraries. Clones above 20 RNA copies held over 97% of molecules in CMV-specific effector cells but under 1% in naive cells. Modeling estimated 2.5 to 3.5 recovered TCR RNA copies per cell, compared with approximately 10 by digital PCR, which implies about 30% capture efficiency. A single cell's worth of spiked-in Jurkat TCR RNA was reported detectable even among one million naive CD8 T cells.

Libraries were prepared through PCR. The sequencer was a NextSeq 500. Bulk TCR libraries were made following a previously described method, with the TCR primers given in Table S5. The Qiagen AllPrep DNA/RNA kit was used to purify total RNA. Before analysis, reads from multiple sequencing runs of the same library were pooled. Under the source paper's analysis protocol: Only reads with exact TCR constant sequence were kept, trimmed to 150 nt, and grouped by their 12-nt molecular barcodes. Reads in each barcode group were sub-clustered using a 15% Levenshtein threshold, and a quality-weighted consensus sequence was built for each RNA molecule. Non-functional sequences were excluded, and lower-count sequences lying one edit away from another sequence were also excluded. Barcode sub-clusters with fewer than 20% of the maximum read count were removed, based on fitting two negative binomial distributions. The public reads were quality trimmed at Q25 with fastp and then assembled into clones with MiXCR by TCRdb, keeping productive beta chains. Duplicate CDR3 protein sequences are folded into a single record with the most common DNA and genes. Clone size and V and J calls follow TCRdb, not the original study. This sample comprises roughly 100,000 distinct CDR3 sequences, under 40% of them detected only once. The top ten hold 9% to 10% of the sample.

Per the germline V gene, SGHTA is the CDR1 and FQGNSA is the CDR2. The CDR3 sequence holds 13 residues, the cysteine and phenylalanine included. Only the CDR3 region is kept as DNA, spanning 39 bases read in frame from base 1. V lost 5 bases and J lost 3 bases; the stretch between them is 10 bases long. Naive CD8 T cell libraries were made from 20,000 to 1,000,000 sorted cells using 10%, 30% or 50% of purified RNA. Naive CD8 T cells were FACS-sorted as CD8+CD4-CCR7+CD45RA+ on a BD FACSAria II into RLT Plus buffer. To test detection sensitivity, Jurkat RNA equivalent to under 12 TCR copies was spiked into samples of about 19,000-1,000,000 naive CD8 T cells. Enrichment of CD8 T cells was done with RosetteSep CD8+ T Cell Enrichment Cocktail plus Ficoll-Paque, and ACK red cell lysis came afterward.

The sequenced material came from naive CD8+ T cells from blood, with Jurkat cell RNA spiked in. The label giving this sample's cell subset or site can be read as: FACS-sorted CD8+CD4-CCR7+CD45RA+ naive T cells. Here the chain combines TRBV7-2 and TRBJ2-5, with the D gene not confidently named. The sequence was obtained from a human donor in good health. Some libraries in this study had Jurkat cell RNA spiked in. This receptor has the CDR3 CASSLPGEETQYF. The nucleotide sequence reads as follows: TGTGCCAGCAGCCTCCCAGGTGAAGAGACCCAGTACTTC.